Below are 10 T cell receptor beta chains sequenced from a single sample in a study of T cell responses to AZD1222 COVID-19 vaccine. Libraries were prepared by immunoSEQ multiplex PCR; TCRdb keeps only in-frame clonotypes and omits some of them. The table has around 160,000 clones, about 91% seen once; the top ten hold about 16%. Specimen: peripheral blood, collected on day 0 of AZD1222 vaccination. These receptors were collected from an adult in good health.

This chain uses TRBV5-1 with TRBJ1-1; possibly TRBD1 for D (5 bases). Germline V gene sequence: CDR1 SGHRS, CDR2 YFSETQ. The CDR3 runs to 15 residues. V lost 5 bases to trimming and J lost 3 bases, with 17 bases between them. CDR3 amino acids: CASRTIYGTDTEAFF. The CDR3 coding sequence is TGCGCCAGCAGGACTATCTATGGGACTGACACTGAAGCTTTCTTT.

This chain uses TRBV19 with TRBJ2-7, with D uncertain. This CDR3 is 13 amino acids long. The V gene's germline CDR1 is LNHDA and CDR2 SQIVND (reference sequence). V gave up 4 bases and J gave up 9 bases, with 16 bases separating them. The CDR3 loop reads CASSKASADGQYF. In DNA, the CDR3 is TGTGCCAGTAGTAAGGCCAGTGCCGACGGGCAGTACTTC.

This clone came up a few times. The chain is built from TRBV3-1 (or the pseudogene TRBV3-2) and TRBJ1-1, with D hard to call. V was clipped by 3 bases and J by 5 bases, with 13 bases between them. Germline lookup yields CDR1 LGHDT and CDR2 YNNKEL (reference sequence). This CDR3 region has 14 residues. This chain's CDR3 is CASSHYPGLTEAFF. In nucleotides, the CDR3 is TGTGCCAGCAGCCATTATCCTGGTCTGACTGAAGCTTTCTTT.

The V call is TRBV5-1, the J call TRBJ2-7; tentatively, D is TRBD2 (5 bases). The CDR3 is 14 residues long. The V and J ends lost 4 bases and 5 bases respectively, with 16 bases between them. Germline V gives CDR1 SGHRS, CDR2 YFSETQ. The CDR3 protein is CASSRDIGLDEQYF. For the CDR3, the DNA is TGCGCCAGCAGCCGGGATATCGGTCTCGACGAGCAGTACTTC.

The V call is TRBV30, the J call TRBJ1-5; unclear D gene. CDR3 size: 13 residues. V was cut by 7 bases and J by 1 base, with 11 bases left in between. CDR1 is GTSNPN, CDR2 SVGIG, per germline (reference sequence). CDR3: CALESSSNQPQHF. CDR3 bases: TGTGCCTTAGAGAGTAGCAGCAATCAGCCCCAGCATTTT.

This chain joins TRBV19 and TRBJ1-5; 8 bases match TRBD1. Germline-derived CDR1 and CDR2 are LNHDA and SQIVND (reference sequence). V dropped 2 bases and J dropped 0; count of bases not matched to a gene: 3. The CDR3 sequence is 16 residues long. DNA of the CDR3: TGTGCCAGTAGTATATTGGGACAGGATAGCAATCAGCCCCAGCATTTT. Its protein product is CASSILGQDSNQPQHF.

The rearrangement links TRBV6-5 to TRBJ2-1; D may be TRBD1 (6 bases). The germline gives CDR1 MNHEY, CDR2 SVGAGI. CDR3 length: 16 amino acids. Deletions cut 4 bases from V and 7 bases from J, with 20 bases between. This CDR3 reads CASSSPKGRGENEQFF. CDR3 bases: TGTGCCAGCAGTTCTCCCAAAGGCAGGGGAGAGAATGAGCAGTTCTTC.

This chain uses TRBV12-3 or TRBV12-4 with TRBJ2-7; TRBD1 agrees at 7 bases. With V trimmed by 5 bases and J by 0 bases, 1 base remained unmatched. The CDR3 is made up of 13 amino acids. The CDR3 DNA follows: TGTGCCAGCAGTCGGACAGGCTCCTACGAGCAGTACTTC. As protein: CASSRTGSYEQYF.

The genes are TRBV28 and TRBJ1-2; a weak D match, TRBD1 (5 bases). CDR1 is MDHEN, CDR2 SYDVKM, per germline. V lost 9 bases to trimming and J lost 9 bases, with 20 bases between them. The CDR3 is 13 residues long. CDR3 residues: CASFSGVGLSYTF. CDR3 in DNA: TGTGCCAGTTTCTCCGGGGTGGGGCTTAGCTACACCTTC.

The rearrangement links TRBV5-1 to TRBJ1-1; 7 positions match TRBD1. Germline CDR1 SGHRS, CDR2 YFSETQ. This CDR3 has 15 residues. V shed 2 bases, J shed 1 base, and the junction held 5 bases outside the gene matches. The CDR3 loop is CASSFEGARNTEAFF. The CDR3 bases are TGCGCCAGCAGCTTCGAGGGGGCAAGGAACACTGAAGCTTTCTTT.